The 19 T cell receptor beta chains reported below all come from one sample, sequenced in a study of cytomegalovirus exposure and HLA in healthy donors. PCR used 60 Vbeta primers and 13 Jbeta primers. Only in-frame clones appear in the TCRdb table, and some are missing; sequencing was by immunoSEQ multiplex PCR. Of about 140,000 clones in the sample, around 75% were seen once. What was sequenced was PBMCs. These receptor sequences come from a man aged 25-40 years in good health and CMV-seronegative.

The rearrangement uses TRBV6-5 and TRBJ2-1; TRBD1 aligns across 7 bases. Germline V gene sequence: CDR1 MNHEY, CDR2 SVGAGI. V lost 6 bases to trimming and J lost 3 bases; unmatched junction nucleotides: 8. CDR3 length equals 15 residues. This CDR3 is CASSPRQGNYNEQFF. The CDR3 bases are TGTGCCAGCAGCCCGAGACAGGGTAACTACAATGAGCAGTTCTTC.

The V and J genes are TRBV4-2 and TRBJ1-4; D not resolved. Per the germline V gene, CDR1 is LGHNA and CDR2 is YNFKEQ. The V end lost 3 bases, the J end lost 0 bases, and 11 bases lay between the germline ends. This CDR3 region has 16 residues. The CDR3 is CASSQSDSATNEKLFF. The CDR3 nucleotides read TGTGCCAGCAGCCAGTCGGACTCTGCAACTAATGAAAAACTGTTTTTT.

The rearrangement links TRBV7-6 to TRBJ1-4, with D tentatively TRBD1 (5 bases). The germline V gene has CDR1 SGHVS and CDR2 FNYEAQ. V was shortened by 0 bases and J by 4 bases, with 12 bases between the two germline ends. The length of the CDR3 is 16 residues. The CDR3 region has the DNA TGTGCCAGCAGCTTAGCCCCGCAGGGAGGTAATGAAAAACTGTTTTTT. Translated: CASSLAPQGGNEKLFF.

The chain is built from TRBV4-2 and TRBJ1-1, with TRBD1 as a possible D gene (5 bases). Between the trimmed V and J ends, which lost 4 bases and 4 bases, there was a span of 13 bases. Germline V CDR1 and CDR2: LGHNA, YNFKEQ. The length of the CDR3 is 14 residues. The DNA of the CDR3 is TGTGCCAGCAGCCTAACAGGCCCTGTCACTGAAGCTTTCTTT. Translating it yields CASSLTGPVTEAFF.

Of note for this clone: A junction end diverges from the germline sequence, so it may reflect a read error. Other nucleotide sequences in the sample specify the same CDR3. The V call is TRBV28, the J call TRBJ1-6; possibly TRBD1 for D (5 bases). The CDR3 loop spans 19 amino acids. Germline V gives CDR1 MDHEN, CDR2 SYDVKM. The CDR3 DNA follows: TGTGCCAGCAGTCCAAACGTGAACCGACAGAACTCCTATAATTCGCCCCTCCACTTT. As protein: CASSPNVNRQNSYNSPLHF. Based on the CDR3 plus reference TRBV28 and TRBJ1-6, the full variable domain is DVKVTQSSRYLVKRTGEKVFLECVQDMDHENMFWYRQDPGLGLRLIYFSYDVKMKEKGDIPEGYSVSREKKERFSLILESASTNQTSMYLCASSPNVNRQNSYNSPLHFGNGTRLTVT.

This clone was counted a single time. The chain is built from TRBV6-1 and TRBJ2-1, with 9 bases identical to TRBD2. This CDR3 has 12 residues. V shed 6 bases and J 6 bases; nucleotides not matched to a gene: 0. Germline lookup yields CDR1 MNHNS and CDR2 SASEGT. The CDR3 loop reads CASRLAGNEQFF. DNA of the CDR3: TGTGCCAGCAGACTAGCGGGCAATGAGCAGTTCTTC.

The chain links TRBV7-9 to TRBJ2-2, with 9 bases matching TRBD1. The CDR3 is 18 residues long. The V gene's germline CDR1 is SEHNR and CDR2 FQNEAQ (reference sequence). With 5 bases clipped from V and 4 bases from J, the junction kept 14 bases outside the gene matches. CDR3 in amino acids: CASSPPLRTGVGTGELFF. CDR3 DNA sequence: TGTGCCAGCAGCCCTCCACTACGGACAGGGGTTGGCACCGGGGAGCTGTTTTTT. Combining the CDR3 with reference TRBV7-9 and TRBJ2-2 gives the whole variable domain DTGVSQNPRHKITKRGQNVTFRCDPISEHNRLYWYRQTLGQGPEFLTYFQNEAQLEKSRLLSDRFSAERPKGSFSTLEIQRTEQGDSAMYLCASSPPLRTGVGTGELFFGEGSRLTVL.

This clone came up a few times. The chain recombines TRBV19 with TRBJ2-7; a possible D gene is TRBD1 (5 bases). CDR3 size: 17 residues. Trimming removed 3 bases at V and 0 bases at J, with 18 bases between. CDR1 and CDR2 (germline): LNHDA, SQIVND (reference sequence). For the CDR3, the DNA is TGTGCCAGTAGTATCTCTTTTATAGGGGCAAGCTCCTACGAGCAGTACTTC. This encodes CASSISFIGASSYEQYF.

This chain uses TRBV6-6 with TRBJ2-5; no reliable D call. V dropped 2 bases and J dropped 3 bases, with 10 bases sitting between them. The CDR3 has 14 residues. Germline CDR1 reads MNHNY; CDR2 reads SVGAGI (reference sequence). CDR3 in amino acids: CASSYGPSEETQYF. The CDR3 nucleotides are TGTGCCAGCAGTTACGGGCCGTCAGAAGAGACCCAGTACTTC.

This clone was counted between two and nine times. V usage is TRBV5-1 and J usage is TRBJ2-5; D gene ambiguous. CDR1 and CDR2 (germline): SGHRS, YFSETQ. The CDR3 is 14 amino acids. With 0 bases removed from V and 1 base from J, the gap between germline ends came to 7 bases. The DNA of the CDR3 is TGCGCCAGCAGCTTGGTGGGCAGCCAAGAGACCCAGTACTTC. The encoded protein is CASSLVGSQETQYF.

The gene calls are TRBV5-1 and TRBJ2-5, with 15 bases matching TRBD2. The J call is doubtful: the DNA matches TRBJ2-7 better. The CDR3 spans 17 residues. Germline CDR1 SGHRS, CDR2 YFSETQ. CDR3: CASSLAGLAGGLYEQYF. The CDR3 coding sequence is TGCGCCAGCAGCTTGGCGGGACTAGCGGGAGGCCTCTACGAGCAGTACTTC.

The gene calls are TRBV7-8 and TRBJ2-5, with TRBD2 identical over 7 bases. After removal of 5 bases from V and 4 bases from J, the junction contained 7 bases not matched to a gene. The CDR3 covers 14 residues. CDR1 is SGHVS, CDR2 FQNEAQ, per germline. The CDR3 nucleotides read TGTGCCAGCAGCATCACTAGCGAAAGAGAGACCCAGTACTTC. Translation gives CASSITSERETQYF.

The V gene is TRBV5-1, the J gene TRBJ2-3; 7 positions agree with TRBD1. Losses at the gene ends were 0 bases for V and 7 bases for J; bases not matched to a gene: 11. The CDR3 length is 16 residues. The germline gives CDR1 SGHRS, CDR2 YFSETQ. The CDR3 DNA sequence: TGCGCCAGCAGCTTGGAGGGGGCCATCCGGTTCAATACGCAGTATTTT. Residues: CASSLEGAIRFNTQYF.

The rearrangement joins TRBV5-1 to TRBJ1-4; D is possibly TRBD1 (5 bases). V was cut by 4 bases and J by 5 bases, with 12 bases left in between. Germline V lookup: CDR1 SGHRS, CDR2 YFSETQ. This CDR3 region has 14 residues. The CDR3 protein is CASSPQGPNEKLFF. The CDR3 nucleotides read TGCGCCAGCAGCCCCCAGGGTCCAAATGAAAAACTGTTTTTT.

Here the CDR3 DNA reads TGTGCCGCCCGGACAGGGGCGAACACTGAAGCTTTCTTT. The encoded protein is CAARTGANTEAFF. This chain connects TRBV19 to TRBJ1-1; TRBD1 matches at 9 bases. Germline values: CDR1 LNHDA, CDR2 SQIVND (reference sequence). The V gene end was trimmed by 11 bases and the J gene end by 1 base; junction bases not matched to a gene: 5. This CDR3 has 13 amino acids.

This chain links TRBV11-2 with TRBJ2-7; 12 nucleotides match TRBD2. The CDR3 extends over 15 amino acids. The trim removed 3 bases at V and 3 bases at J, leaving 3 bases unmatched. The germline V gene has CDR1 SGHAT and CDR2 FQNNGV. The CDR3 reads CASSFGTSGYYEQYF. The CDR3 coding sequence is TGTGCCAGCAGCTTCGGGACTAGCGGGTACTACGAGCAGTACTTC.

This chain links TRBV7-9 with TRBJ2-7, with D perhaps matching TRBD1 (5 bases). Germline V gives CDR1 SEHNR, CDR2 FQNEAQ (reference sequence). V shed 5 bases and J shed 5 bases, with 10 bases lying between them. This CDR3 comprises 12 residues. CDR3 loop: CASSPGRDEQYF. Here the CDR3 DNA reads TGTGCCAGCAGCCCAGGCAGGGACGAGCAGTACTTC.

This chain uses TRBV5-1 with TRBJ2-5; TRBD2 agrees at 12 bases. Germline V gene lookup returns CDR1 SGHRS and CDR2 YFSETQ. The trim removed 3 bases at V and 5 bases at J, leaving 11 bases unmatched. This CDR3 is built from 17 residues. CDR3: CASSSLTSGGHLETQYF. The DNA of the CDR3 is TGCGCCAGCAGCTCTCTAACTAGCGGGGGGCACCTCGAGACCCAGTACTTC.

This chain connects TRBV6-1 to TRBJ2-4; maybe TRBD2 (5 bases). Germline values: CDR1 MNHNS, CDR2 SASEGT. Trimming took off 4 bases at V and 8 bases at J, with 6 bases between the two ends. The CDR3 has 11 amino acids. CDR3 sequence (DNA): TGTGCCAGCAGTGCGGAGGACATTCAGTACTTC. It translates to CASSAEDIQYF.